These 25 T cell receptor beta chains came from one sample sequenced in a study of blood T cell repertoires in COVID-19. Generated by immunoSEQ multiplex PCR, the TCRdb table keeps only in-frame clones and is missing some. There are around 340,000 clones in the sample; around 80% occur only once, and 2.5% to 3.5% lies in the top ten. The sequenced sample consisted of peripheral blood. The receptors come from a man aged 25-45 years with active or convalescent COVID-19.

V usage is TRBV19 and J usage is TRBJ2-3, with 13 bases matching TRBD2. This CDR3 is built from 16 residues. CDR1 is LNHDA, CDR2 SQIVND, per germline (reference sequence). V lost 6 bases, J lost 0 bases, and 3 bases stayed unmatched. CDR3 nucleotide sequence: TGTGCCAGTAGGGGACTAGCGGGAAGTAGCACAGATACGCAGTATTTT. Encoded protein: CASRGLAGSSTDTQYF.

This chain links TRBV5-6 with TRBJ1-3; 8 bases align to TRBD1. V gave up 6 bases and J gave up 2 bases; unmatched junction bases: 1. This CDR3 comprises 13 residues. CDR1 and CDR2 (germline): SGHDT, YYEEEE. Here the CDR3 DNA reads TGTGCCAGCAACAGGGGGGCTGGAAACACCATATATTTT. This codes for CASNRGAGNTIYF.

The rearrangement links TRBV28 to TRBJ1-2; no definite D call. The CDR3 runs 18 residues. Germline assignment: CDR1 MDHEN and CDR2 SYDVKM. Trimming took 6 bases from V and 1 from J, leaving 24 bases between them. In DNA form, the CDR3 reads TGTGCCAGCAGGCTCAGAGCGTATTCCAACCCCCTTAACTATGGCTACACCTTC. This translates into CASRLRAYSNPLNYGYTF.

The chain is built from TRBV5-1 and TRBJ2-1, with D perhaps TRBD2 (5 bases). The CDR3 contains 17 residues. Trimming removed 4 bases from V and 0 bases from J, with 17 bases in between. Germline V lookup: CDR1 SGHRS, CDR2 YFSETQ. The CDR3 coding sequence is TGCGCCAGCAGCCCCGAACCGGGGATGATCTCCTACAATGAGCAGTTCTTC. The encoded protein is CASSPEPGMISYNEQFF.

V and J are TRBV30 and TRBJ2-3; no firm D call. The CDR3 runs 11 residues. V was pared by 7 bases and J by 5 bases, with 10 bases between. Germline V gene lookup returns CDR1 GTSNPN and CDR2 SVGIG (reference sequence). The CDR3 sequence is CASQSQDTQYF. DNA for the CDR3: TGTGCCTCGCAATCACAAGATACGCAGTATTTT.

The CDR3 DNA sequence: TGTGCCAGCAGCTCCCCCGGGGCGGGAGTTAAGAGAAAAACAGATACGCAGTATTTT. Its translation: CASSSPGAGVKRKTDTQYF. The rearrangement joins TRBV7-8 to TRBJ2-3; 7 bases align to TRBD2. V trimming: 4 bases; J trimming: 3 bases; junction bases outside the gene matches: 19. CDR3 length: 19 residues. CDR1 is SGHVS, CDR2 FQNEAQ, per germline.

The rearrangement joins TRBV9 to TRBJ2-1; maybe TRBD2 (5 bases). The germline V gene has CDR1 SGDLS and CDR2 YYNGEE. The CDR3 is 16 amino acids. Trimming shortened V by 4 bases and J by 8 bases, and 22 bases separated the two germline ends. This chain's CDR3 is CASSTSPLERVHEQFF. The CDR3, as DNA: TGTGCCAGCAGCACCTCACCCCTTGAGAGGGTGCATGAGCAGTTCTTC.

J is TRBJ1-4 and V is TRBV7-9, with D tentatively TRBD1 (6 bases). Germline-derived CDR1 and CDR2 are SEHNR and FQNEAQ (reference sequence). V lost 5 bases and J 10 bases, leaving 17 bases between the germline ends. The CDR3 runs 14 residues. The chain's CDR3 is CASSRTEWWGKLFF. CDR3 in DNA: TGTGCCAGCAGCCGGACAGAATGGTGGGGAAAACTGTTTTTT.

The rearrangement links TRBV30 to TRBJ1-1; D may be TRBD1 (5 bases). The CDR3 is made up of 13 amino acids. The germline gives CDR1 GTSNPN, CDR2 SVGIG (reference sequence). Trimming removed 1 base from V and 9 bases from J, with 15 bases in between. The CDR3 protein is CAWSGGDLQQAFF. The CDR3 nucleotides are TGTGCCTGGAGTGGGGGGGACCTACAACAAGCTTTCTTT.

This sequence joins TRBV27 and TRBJ2-7, with 8 bases aligning to TRBD1. The CDR3 has 13 residues. V gave up 3 bases and J gave up 5 bases; unmatched junction bases: 3. Germline CDR1 and CDR2: MNHEY and SMNVEV (reference sequence). The CDR3 spells CASSFRTGNEQYF. DNA of the CDR3: TGTGCCAGCAGTTTCCGGACAGGGAACGAGCAGTACTTC.

The genes are TRBV19 and TRBJ1-5; D is undetermined. CDR3 length: 15 residues. V was cut by 2 bases and J by 2 bases, with 10 bases left in between. Germline loops: CDR1 LNHDA, CDR2 SQIVND (reference sequence). The CDR3 DNA follows: TGTGCCAGTAGTATAATCGGGGAAGGCAATCAGCCCCAGCATTTT. The encoded protein is CASSIIGEGNQPQHF.

This chain links TRBV3-1 (or the pseudogene TRBV3-2) with TRBJ1-3; TRBD1 is a possible D gene (5 bases). CDR1 and CDR2 from the germline V gene are LGHDT and YNNKEL (reference sequence). The V and J ends lost 5 bases and 0 bases respectively, with 11 bases between them. This CDR3 is 15 amino acids long. The CDR3 protein is CASSTGRSSGNTIYF. In nucleotides, the CDR3 is TGTGCCAGCAGCACAGGCAGGAGCTCTGGAAACACCATATATTTT.

The gene calls are TRBV10-2 and TRBJ2-1, with D perhaps TRBD2 (9 bases). Per the germline V gene, CDR1 is WSHSY and CDR2 is SAAADI. V was trimmed by 7 bases and J by 8 bases, leaving 18 bases between them. The CDR3 totals 14 residues. CDR3 nucleotide sequence: TGCGCCAGCACAGGGGGCGGGAGGGCCGATGAGCAGTTCTTC. It yields the protein CASTGGGRADEQFF.

The V and J genes are TRBV4-1 and TRBJ2-3, with D uncertain. Germline CDR1 and CDR2: MGHRA and YSYEKL. The CDR3 sequence is 15 residues long. With 2 bases removed from V and 0 bases from J, the gap between germline ends came to 9 bases. CDR3 region: CASSQLPVSTDTQYF. For the CDR3, the DNA is TGCGCCAGCAGCCAACTACCCGTTAGCACAGATACGCAGTATTTT.

The chain employs TRBV10-1 and TRBJ2-5, with TRBD1 matching 7 bases. Per germline, CDR1 WNHNN and CDR2 SYGVQD (reference sequence). The J segment lost 3 bases and the V segment lost 10 bases, leaving 8 bases of the junction unmatched. The CDR3 covers 13 residues. CDR3 bases: TGCGCCAAGAATACTACAGGGGAAGAGACCCAGTACTTC. Protein: CAKNTTGEETQYF.

This chain connects TRBV12-3 or TRBV12-4 to TRBJ2-7; the match to TRBD1 covers 10 bases. The CDR3 extends over 13 amino acids. With V trimmed by 9 bases and J by 4 bases, 6 bases remained unmatched. The CDR3 sequence is CASAGTGVYEQYF. DNA for the CDR3: TGTGCCAGTGCCGGGACAGGGGTTTACGAGCAGTACTTC.

This clone was detected only once. The CDR3 is CATRRGRESNEQFF. CDR3 DNA: TGTGCCACCCGGAGGGGCAGGGAGAGTAATGAGCAGTTCTTC. The chain has TRBV27 and TRBJ2-1, with D possibly TRBD2 on 6 matching bases. This CDR3 has 14 residues. With 10 bases removed from V and 7 bases from J, the gap between germline ends came to 20 bases. Germline loops: CDR1 MNHEY, CDR2 SMNVEV (reference sequence).

The CDR3 region is CASSLSGTGMGAFF. The CDR3, as DNA: TGTGCCAGCAGCTTATCAGGGACAGGGATGGGAGCTTTCTTT. The chain employs TRBV7-8 and TRBJ1-1; 9 bases match TRBD1. The CDR3 consists of 14 residues. Germline lookup yields CDR1 SGHVS and CDR2 FQNEAQ. V lost 2 bases and J lost 10; bases outside the gene matches: 8.

The CDR3 DNA follows: TGTGCCAGCAGCTTAGTCGATGGGGTAGCGATACTGTTCTTC. The encoded protein is CASSLVDGVAILFF. This chain connects TRBV7-9 to TRBJ2-1, with D maybe TRBD2 (5 bases). CDR3 length equals 14 residues. Germline assignment: CDR1 SEHNR and CDR2 FQNEAQ (reference sequence). With 1 base removed from V and 15 bases from J, the gap between germline ends came to 19 bases.

This clone is a singleton in its sample. V is TRBV15 and J is TRBJ1-1; tentatively, D is TRBD1 (6 bases). This CDR3 contains 21 residues. V gave up 0 bases and J gave up 3 bases, with 29 bases separating them. Germline CDR1 and CDR2: LNHNV and YYDKDF (reference sequence). The CDR3 loop reads CATSREMWTPGTPKGDTEAFF. The CDR3 DNA sequence: TGTGCCACCAGCAGAGAGATGTGGACACCCGGGACACCTAAAGGGGACACTGAAGCTTTCTTT.

The CDR3 sequence is CASSLGHYGYTF. Here the CDR3 DNA reads TGTGCCAGCAGCCTCGGTCACTATGGCTACACCTTC. The chain uses TRBV11-3 and TRBJ1-2, with D uncertain. The ends were cut back, 5 bases at V and 3 bases at J, with 7 bases in the middle. Germline-derived CDR1 and CDR2 are SGHNT and YENEEA. The length of the CDR3 is 12 residues.

The chain carries TRBV11-2 and TRBJ1-1, with a weak D call TRBD1 (6 bases). The germline CDR1 and CDR2 sequences are SGHAT and FQNNGV. The V end was cut by 4 bases, the J end by 10 bases, with 19 bases between. The CDR3 extends over 14 amino acids. CDR3 coding DNA: TGTGCCAGCAGCTCCTTACAGGGTTCGTTCACAGCTTTCTTT. It translates to CASSSLQGSFTAFF.

The chain employs TRBV4-2 and TRBJ2-7; TRBD2 matches 9 bases. V shed 1 base, J shed 2 bases, and the junction held 6 bases outside the gene matches. CDR1 and CDR2 from the germline V gene are LGHNA and YNFKEQ. The CDR3 has 16 amino acids. The CDR3 sequence: CASSQAGLAGTYEQYF. For the CDR3, the DNA is TGTGCCAGCAGCCAAGCTGGGCTAGCGGGGACCTACGAGCAGTACTTC.

The chain links TRBV7-3 to TRBJ1-2; TRBD1 matches at 10 bases. The CDR3 covers 13 residues. V lost 5 bases to trimming and J lost 7 bases; unmatched junction nucleotides: 4. The germline V gene has CDR1 SGHTA and CDR2 FQGTGA. CDR3 residues: CASSRDRGSGYTF. The DNA for the CDR3 is TGTGCCAGCAGCAGGGACAGGGGATCTGGCTACACCTTC. Full variable domain (remainder filled in from reference TRBV7-3 and TRBJ1-2): GAGVSQTPSNKVTEKGKYVELRCDPISGHTALYWYRQSLGQGPEFLIYFQGTGAADDSGLPNDRFFAVRPEGSVSTLKIQRTERGDSAVYLCASSRDRGSGYTFGSGTRLTVV.

The rearrangement links TRBV5-1 to TRBJ1-1; TRBD1 matches 7 bases. The CDR3 covers 16 residues. V dropped 0 bases and J dropped 6; count of bases not matched to a gene: 11. Germline assignment: CDR1 SGHRS and CDR2 YFSETQ. CDR3 amino acids: CASSLVGGQAGPEAFF. In DNA, the CDR3 is TGCGCCAGCAGCTTGGTTGGAGGACAGGCGGGCCCTGAAGCTTTCTTT. Using reference TRBV5-1 and TRBJ1-1 for the parts outside the CDR3, the full variable domain is KAGVTQTPRYLIKTRGQQVTLSCSPISGHRSVSWYQQTPGQGLQFLFEYFSETQRNKGNFPGRFSGRQFSNSRSEMNVSTLELGDSALYLCASSLVGGQAGPEAFFGQGTRLTVV.